The clone carrying this TCR beta chain was seen more than once but under ten times. The record originates from a study of STAT5B mutations in CD4+ large granular lymphocyte leukemia. Study background: Healthy donors showed HLA-associated enrichment of the CDR3 'QG' motif.

V was cut by 1 base and J by 6 bases, with 10 bases left in between. The CDR3 has 14 residues. Per the germline V gene, CDR1 is SGHAT and CDR2 is FQNNGV. Some clones are missing from TCRdb's copy, which holds only in-frame ones; the method was immunoSEQ multiplex PCR. The sample contains about 35,000 clones, 55% to 80% of which appear only once. This receptor was obtained from a human donor in good health. J is TRBJ2-1 and V is TRBV11-2; possible D gene TRBD2, 6 bases. Material for sequencing was CD4+ T cells from blood buffy coats. The CDR3 loop reads CASSLGTTTNEQFF. CDR3 DNA: TGTGCCAGCAGCTTAGGGACTACCACCAATGAGCAGTTCTTC.